This T cell receptor beta chain stems from a study of post-analysis software for immune sequencing data. Study context: Relapsing-remitting, secondary progressive and progressive-relapsing forms made up the multiple sclerosis disease courses. Findings of the study overall: Normalized Chao1 diversity in multiple sclerosis patients fell significantly below that of controls. A handful of TRBV segments (TRBV5-6, TRBV5-1 and TRBV20-1 among them) occurred more frequently in patients than in controls.

Carried by the TCR beta cDNA libraries were unique molecular identifiers. TCRdb re-called the PCR reads with MiXCR, one entry per CDR3 protein. This table holds about 540,000 distinct CDR3 sequences, around a third found once. The CDR3 is 15 residues long. Between the trimmed V and J ends, which lost 10 bases and 4 bases, there was a span of 22 bases. CDR1 and CDR2 from the germline V gene are MNHEY and SMNVEV (reference sequence). This clonotype turned up a few times. Its antigen remains unidentified. V and J are TRBV27 and TRBJ1-2; D is uncertain. Sequencing was done on a sample of blood. This sequence originates from a girl aged 2-17 years with multiple sclerosis. This CDR3 reads CATRHPKVGVYGYTF. The DNA of the CDR3 is TGTGCCACCCGGCATCCCAAGGTCGGAGTCTATGGCTACACCTTC.